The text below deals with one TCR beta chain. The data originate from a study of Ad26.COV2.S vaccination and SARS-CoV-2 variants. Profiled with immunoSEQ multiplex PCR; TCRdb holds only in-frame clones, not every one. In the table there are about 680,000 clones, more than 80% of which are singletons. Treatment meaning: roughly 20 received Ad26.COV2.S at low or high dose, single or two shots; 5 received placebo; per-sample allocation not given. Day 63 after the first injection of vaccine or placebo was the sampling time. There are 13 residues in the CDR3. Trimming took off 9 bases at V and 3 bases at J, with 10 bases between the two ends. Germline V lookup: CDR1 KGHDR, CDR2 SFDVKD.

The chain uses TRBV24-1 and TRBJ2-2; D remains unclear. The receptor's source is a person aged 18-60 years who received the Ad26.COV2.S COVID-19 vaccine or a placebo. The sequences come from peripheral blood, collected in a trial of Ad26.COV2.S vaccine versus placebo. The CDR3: CATRRADTGELFF. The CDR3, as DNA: TGTGCCACCCGAAGGGCCGACACCGGGGAGCTGTTTTTT.